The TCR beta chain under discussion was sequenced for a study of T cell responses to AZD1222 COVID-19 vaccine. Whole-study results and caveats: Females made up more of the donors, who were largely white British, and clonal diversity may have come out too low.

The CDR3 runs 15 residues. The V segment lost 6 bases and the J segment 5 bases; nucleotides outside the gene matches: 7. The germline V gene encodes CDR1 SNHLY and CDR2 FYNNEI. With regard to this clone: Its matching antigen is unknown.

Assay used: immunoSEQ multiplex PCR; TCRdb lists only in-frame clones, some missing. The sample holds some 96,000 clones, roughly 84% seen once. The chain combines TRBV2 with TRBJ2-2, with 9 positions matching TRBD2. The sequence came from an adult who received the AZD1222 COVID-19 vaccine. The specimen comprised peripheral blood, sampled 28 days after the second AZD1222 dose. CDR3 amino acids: CASRLSGRGTGELFF. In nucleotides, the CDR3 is TGTGCCAGCAGACTTAGCGGGAGAGGGACCGGGGAGCTGTTTTTT.